The 13 T cell receptor beta chains below come from one sample, sequenced in a study of spatial heterogeneity in lung cancer (dated by TCRdb to the late 2010s). This sample's time point label indicates: sample taken at primary tumor resection. Whole RNA extracted from tumor and nontumor lung tissue, or from cryopreserved PBMC samples, was used for TCR sequencing without cell sorting. The library was prepared using 5' RACE. These reads were obtained on a NextSeq 500. TCRdb handled the public reads itself, with Q25 trimming in fastp and clone calling in MiXCR, and kept productive beta chains. Rows merge per CDR3 protein into single entries with the most common DNA and genes. The sample table lists tens of thousands of distinct CDR3 sequences, 10% to 15% of them with a count of one. The top ten clones comprise roughly 7% of the sample. Sample: PBMCs, taken at surgery. The source of these receptors is a male donor with early-stage non-small cell lung cancer.

This clonotype was observed at least ten times. This sequence joins TRBV4-1 and TRBJ1-1; D is undetermined. V gave up 1 base and J gave up 4 bases, with 7 bases separating them. The CDR3 runs to 13 residues. The V gene's germline CDR1 is MGHRA and CDR2 YSYEKL. The DNA of the CDR3 is TGCGCCAGCAGCCAAGTTTTTGGCACTGAAGCTTTCTTT. Residues: CASSQVFGTEAFF.

This clonotype was detected only a few times. V gene TRBV7-9 combines with J gene TRBJ2-3, with 8 bases that match TRBD2. V lost 2 bases, J lost 0 bases, and 4 bases stayed unmatched. CDR1 is SEHNR and CDR2 is FQNEAQ in the germline V gene (reference sequence). The CDR3 is 16 amino acids. The CDR3 coding sequence is TGTGCCAGCAGCTTACTGGGCGGGAGGAGCACAGATACGCAGTATTTT. It translates to CASSLLGGRSTDTQYF.

This clonotype was seen only a few times. The V and J genes are TRBV10-3 and TRBJ1-3, with D perhaps matching TRBD1 (6 bases). This CDR3 has 13 residues. V shed 10 bases and J shed 0 bases, with 10 bases lying between them. CDR1 and CDR2 (germline): ENHRY, SYGVKD. The CDR3 here is CATRQDSGNTIYF. CDR3 DNA sequence: TGTGCCACGCGACAGGACTCTGGAAACACCATATATTTT.

The chain couples TRBV6-2 or TRBV6-3 to TRBJ2-5, with unresolved D. Germline CDR1 reads MNHEY; CDR2 reads SVGEGT. This CDR3 region has 13 residues. V lost 2 bases, J lost 0 bases, and 4 bases lay in between. CDR3 region: CASSYRHQETQYF. CDR3 DNA sequence: TGTGCCAGCAGTTACCGCCACCAAGAGACCCAGTACTTC.

V usage is TRBV2 and J usage is TRBJ2-2; the D gene is possibly TRBD2 (6 bases). V was trimmed by 6 bases and J by 4 bases, leaving 15 bases between them. Germline CDR1 SNHLY, CDR2 FYNNEI. The CDR3 sequence is 15 residues long. This chain's CDR3 is CASRKRGTSTGELFF. In nucleotides, the CDR3 is TGTGCCAGCAGAAAACGGGGGACCAGCACCGGGGAGCTGTTTTTT.

This clonotype was detected ten times or more. This chain joins TRBV5-4 and TRBJ2-5, with a possible D match to TRBD2 (7 bases). The CDR3 contains 13 residues. Germline V gene lookup returns CDR1 SGHNT and CDR2 YYREEE (reference sequence). V lost 4 bases to trimming and J lost 5 bases, with 12 bases between them. CDR3 in amino acids: CASSRGARETQYF. The DNA of the CDR3 is TGTGCCAGCAGCCGGGGGGCGCGGGAGACCCAGTACTTC.

This clonotype turned up a few times. The rearrangement joins TRBV7-2 to TRBJ2-7; 7 nucleotides align to TRBD1. Germline V gives CDR1 SGHTA, CDR2 FQGNSA. After removal of 6 bases from V and 5 bases from J, the junction contained 4 bases not matched to a gene. This CDR3 is built from 12 residues. The CDR3 loop is CASRETGHEQYF. Written as DNA, the CDR3 is TGTGCCAGCAGGGAGACAGGGCACGAGCAGTACTTC.

This clonotype has just a few counts. The J gene is TRBJ2-1, the V gene TRBV5-1; TRBD2 matches at 11 bases. The CDR3 runs 17 residues. Germline CDR1 reads SGHRS; CDR2 reads YFSETQ. With 2 bases clipped from V and 4 bases from J, the junction kept 8 bases outside the gene matches. The CDR3: CASSFSSGRISYNEQFF. CDR3 DNA: TGCGCCAGCAGCTTTTCTAGCGGGAGGATCTCTTACAATGAGCAGTTCTTC.

In its sample, this clonotype was seen once. CDR3 protein: CASSFGGPSTEAFF. The CDR3 DNA sequence: TGTGCCAGCAGTTTCGGGGGCCCCAGCACTGAAGCTTTCTTT. The chain recombines TRBV12-3 or TRBV12-4 with TRBJ1-1; a weak D match, TRBD1 (6 bases). This CDR3 contains 14 residues. Trimming pared 3 bases from V and 4 bases from J, leaving 12 bases between.

This clonotype has a handful of counts. This chain joins TRBV7-9 and TRBJ1-6; no definite D call. The CDR3 length is 14 residues. Germline V CDR1 and CDR2: SEHNR, FQNEAQ (reference sequence). V lost 3 bases and J lost 10, with 13 bases in between. The DNA for the CDR3 is TGTGCCAGCAGCTTTGAGAGGGAAGGGTCACCCCTCCACTTT. It is translated as CASSFEREGSPLHF.

The V and J genes are TRBV12-3 or TRBV12-4 and TRBJ1-1; no clear D. This CDR3 spans 16 amino acids. V lost 2 bases and J 1 base, leaving 14 bases between the germline ends. The CDR3 bases are TGTGCCAGCAGTTTATCTCGCCCGCTGGGGAACACTGAAGCTTTCTTT. It specifies CASSLSRPLGNTEAFF.

This clonotype was recorded many times. The V and J genes are TRBV7-9 and TRBJ1-1, with D tentatively TRBD1 (5 bases). CDR1 and CDR2 from the germline V gene are SEHNR and FQNEAQ (reference sequence). The CDR3 sequence is 13 residues long. The V and J ends lost 3 bases and 1 base respectively, with 6 bases between them. The CDR3 region has the DNA TGTGCCAGCAGCTTGACAGCGAACACTGAAGCTTTCTTT. Its protein is CASSLTANTEAFF.

The chain couples TRBV18 to TRBJ1-6; D may be TRBD1 (5 bases). Germline V CDR1 and CDR2: KGHSH, LQKENI. The ends were cut back, 4 bases at V and 10 bases at J, with 11 bases in the middle. This CDR3 is built from 13 residues. The CDR3 region has the DNA TGTGCCAGCTCACGGGACGGGGACTCACCCCTCCACTTT. Amino acid sequence: CASSRDGDSPLHF.